These 4 T cell receptor beta chains originate from one sample sequenced in a study of shared clonotypes between healthy human individuals. TCRdb keeps only in-frame clones here, not all; method: immunoSEQ multiplex PCR. The sample includes around 2.5 million clones, 93% of them seen just once. Sequencing input: naive CD4+ T cells from PBMCs. Subset described: CD45RA+ positively selected. These receptor sequences come from a man between 18 and 29 years old in good health. Some clones in this sample may be carry-over from other donors' samples.

The rearrangement uses TRBV7-2 and TRBJ2-3; D ambiguous. From germline, CDR1 is SGHTA and CDR2 FQGNSA. This CDR3 is 14 amino acids long. Trimming removed 3 bases from V and 4 bases from J, with 11 bases in between. Written as DNA, the CDR3 is TGTGCCAGCAGCTTTGGCGGTACCTCAGATACGCAGTATTTT. This encodes CASSFGGTSDTQYF.

The chain recombines TRBV30 with TRBJ2-1, with D unresolved. V was clipped by 0 bases and J by 0 bases, with 9 bases between them. The germline V gene encodes CDR1 GTSNPN and CDR2 SVGIG (reference sequence). CDR3 length: 15 amino acids. Here the CDR3 DNA reads TGTGCCTGGAGTGTAGTAGGCCGCTCCTACAATGAGCAGTTCTTC. This gives the protein CAWSVVGRSYNEQFF.

V usage is TRBV5-4 and J usage is TRBJ2-3; D is ambiguous. With 4 bases removed from V and 3 bases from J, the gap between germline ends came to 15 bases. The CDR3 covers 15 residues. CDR1 and CDR2 from the germline V gene are SGHNT and YYREEE (reference sequence). The CDR3 region is CASSQDLSRTDTQYF. The CDR3 region has the DNA TGTGCCAGCAGCCAAGATCTTTCCAGAACAGATACGCAGTATTTT.

V gene TRBV5-1 combines with J gene TRBJ2-1, with 8 bases that match TRBD2. The CDR3 totals 16 residues. Germline-derived CDR1 and CDR2 are SGHRS and YFSETQ. With V trimmed by 0 bases and J by 3 bases, 5 bases remained unmatched. CDR3 in DNA: TGCGCCAGCAGCTTGGGCGCGGGAGGAGGCTACAATGAGCAGTTCTTC. This gives the protein CASSLGAGGGYNEQFF.